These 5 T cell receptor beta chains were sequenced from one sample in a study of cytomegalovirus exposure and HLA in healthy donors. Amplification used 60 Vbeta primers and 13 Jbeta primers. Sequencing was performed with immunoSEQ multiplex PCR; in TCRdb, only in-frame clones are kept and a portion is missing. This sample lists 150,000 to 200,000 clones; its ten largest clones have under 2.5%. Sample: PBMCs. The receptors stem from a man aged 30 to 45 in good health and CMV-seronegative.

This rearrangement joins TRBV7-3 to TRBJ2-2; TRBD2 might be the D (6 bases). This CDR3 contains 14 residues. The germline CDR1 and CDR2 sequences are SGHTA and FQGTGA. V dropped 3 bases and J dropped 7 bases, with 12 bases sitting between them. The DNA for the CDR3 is TGTGCCAGCAGCTTGGAGGAGGGCGGCGGGGAGCTGTTTTTT. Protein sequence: CASSLEEGGGELFF.

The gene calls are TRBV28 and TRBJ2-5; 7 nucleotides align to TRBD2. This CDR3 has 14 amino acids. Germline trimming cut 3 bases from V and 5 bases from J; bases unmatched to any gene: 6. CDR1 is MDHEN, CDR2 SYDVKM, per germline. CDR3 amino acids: CASSLRVGGETQYF. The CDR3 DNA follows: TGTGCCAGCAGTTTGAGGGTGGGGGGGGAGACCCAGTACTTC. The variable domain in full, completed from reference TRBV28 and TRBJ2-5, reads DVKVTQSSRYLVKRTGEKVFLECVQDMDHENMFWYRQDPGLGLRLIYFSYDVKMKEKGDIPEGYSVSREKKERFSLILESASTNQTSMYLCASSLRVGGETQYFGPGTRLLVL.

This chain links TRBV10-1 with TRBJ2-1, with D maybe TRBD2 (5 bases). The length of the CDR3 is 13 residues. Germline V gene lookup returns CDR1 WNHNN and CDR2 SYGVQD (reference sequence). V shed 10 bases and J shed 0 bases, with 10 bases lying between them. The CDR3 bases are TGCGCCACCCAAGCGGACTCCTACAATGAGCAGTTCTTC. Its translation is CATQADSYNEQFF.

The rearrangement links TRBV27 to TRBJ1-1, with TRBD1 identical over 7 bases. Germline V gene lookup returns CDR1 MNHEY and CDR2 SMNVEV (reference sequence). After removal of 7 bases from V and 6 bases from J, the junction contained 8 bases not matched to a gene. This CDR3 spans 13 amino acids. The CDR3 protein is CASNPTGAAEAFF. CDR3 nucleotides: TGTGCCAGCAACCCAACAGGGGCCGCTGAAGCTTTCTTT.

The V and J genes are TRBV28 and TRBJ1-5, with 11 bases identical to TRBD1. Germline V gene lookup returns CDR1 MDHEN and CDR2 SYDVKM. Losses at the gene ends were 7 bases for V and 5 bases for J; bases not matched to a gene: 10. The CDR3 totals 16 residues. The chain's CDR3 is CASTSWGQGGYQPQHF. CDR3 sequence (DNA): TGTGCCAGCACCTCTTGGGGACAGGGGGGGTATCAGCCCCAGCATTTT.